This T cell receptor (beta chain) was observed in a study of shared clonotypes between healthy human individuals. Regarding the study as a whole: Rarefaction curves obtained for sorted subsets showed sequencing incomplete despite large depth. Naive subsets, compared against memory subsets, generally had larger estimated richness values. Represented diversity, genetic and exposure-history alike, was limited by few donors. Of the naive CD4 clonotypes, around 4.8% were shared across a handful of donors.

CDR3 length: 15 amino acids. Assay used: immunoSEQ multiplex PCR; TCRdb lists only in-frame clones, some missing. The sample yields about 690,000 clones, roughly 88% seen once. In regard to this clone: Its antigen is currently unknown.

This TCR was recovered from a man aged 18 to 30 in good health. Some clones in this sample may be carry-over from other donors' samples. Input material: memory CD8+ T cells from PBMCs. The subset: CD45RO+ cells pooled with CCR7-negative TemRA cells. The rearrangement uses TRBV21-1 and TRBJ2-7; TRBD1, the table's D call, was not compared with the DNA. TRBV21-1 has pseudogene status. The CDR3 reads CASSKRGGRQYEQYF. In DNA form, the CDR3 reads TGTGCCAGCAGCAAAAGGGGCGGAAGACAATACGAGCAGTACTTC.